A selection of T cell receptor beta chains follows, all from one sample in a study of blood T cell repertoires in COVID-19. Assay: immunoSEQ multiplex PCR; the TCRdb copy retains only in-frame clones and omits some. The sample shows some 300,000 clones, 88% of them seen only once. Sequencing was done on a sample of PBMCs or T cells enriched from blood (not recorded which). These receptor sequences come from a woman aged 30 to 39 who had recovered from COVID-19. The CDR3 runs from the conserved cysteine through the conserved F or W. The order of the fields is CDR3 DNA, CDR3 protein, V gene, J gene, CDR3 length, D gene, clone size. D genes are given only for firm matches. Expanded clones are given a class, and other clones once, few, many or no size at all.

cdr3_nt: TGTGCCAGCAGCTTGTATCCCTACGAGCAGTACTTC
cdr3_aa: CASSLYPYEQYF
v_call: TRBV5-5
j_call: TRBJ2-7
cdr3_length: 12
d_call: .
clone_size: .

cdr3_nt: TGCGCCAGCAGCCCGGGACTAGCGGGAGGTTCCTACGAGCAGTACTTC
cdr3_aa: CASSPGLAGGSYEQYF
v_call: TRBV5-1
j_call: TRBJ2-7
cdr3_length: 16
d_call: TRBD2
clone_size: .

cdr3_nt: TGTGCCAGCAGGTACAACAGGGCCACTGAAGCTTTCTTT
cdr3_aa: CASRYNRATEAFF
v_call: TRBV28
j_call: TRBJ1-1
cdr3_length: 13
d_call: .
clone_size: .

cdr3_nt: TGTGCCAGTAGTATAGTGGAGGGGAGGTCAGATACGCAGTATTTT
cdr3_aa: CASSIVEGRSDTQYF
v_call: TRBV19
j_call: TRBJ2-3
cdr3_length: 15
d_call: .
clone_size: .

cdr3_nt: TGTGCCAGCAGTCTTTACAGGGGGGATCAGCCCCAGCATTTT
cdr3_aa: CASSLYRGDQPQHF
v_call: TRBV27
j_call: TRBJ1-5
cdr3_length: 14
d_call: TRBD1
clone_size: .

cdr3_nt: TGTGCCACCAGCAGAGATCCAGGCAGCGGGCAGCCCCAGCATTTT
cdr3_aa: CATSRDPGSGQPQHF
v_call: TRBV15
j_call: TRBJ1-5
cdr3_length: 15
d_call: .
clone_size: .

cdr3_nt: TGCGCCAGCAGTGAGCTTGGGACAGGCCAGGATGGCTACACCTTC
cdr3_aa: CASSELGTGQDGYTF
v_call: TRBV10-2
j_call: TRBJ1-2
cdr3_length: 15
d_call: TRBD1
clone_size: .

cdr3_nt: TGCGCCAGCAGCTTTGGTAGTAATGAAAAACTGTTTTTT
cdr3_aa: CASSFGSNEKLFF
v_call: TRBV5-1
j_call: TRBJ1-4
cdr3_length: 13
d_call: .
clone_size: once

cdr3_nt: TGCGCCAGCAGCTTAGGGACAGGGACTCTGAACACTGAAGCTTTCTTT
cdr3_aa: CASSLGTGTLNTEAFF
v_call: TRBV5-1
j_call: TRBJ1-1
cdr3_length: 16
d_call: TRBD1
clone_size: .

cdr3_nt: TGTGCCAGCTCACCAGATCCCGCAGGGGGGCCACGGAAACTGTTTTTT
cdr3_aa: CASSPDPAGGPRKLFF
v_call: TRBV18
j_call: TRBJ1-4
cdr3_length: 16
d_call: TRBD1
clone_size: .

cdr3_nt: TGTGCCAGCAGCTTATGGACTCAAGAGACCCAGTACTTC
cdr3_aa: CASSLWTQETQYF
v_call: TRBV5-4
j_call: TRBJ2-5
cdr3_length: 13
d_call: .
clone_size: .

cdr3_nt: TGTGCCAGCAGCCAGGGGCTGGTCACTGAAGCTTTCTTT
cdr3_aa: CASSQGLVTEAFF
v_call: TRBV7-9
j_call: TRBJ1-1
cdr3_length: 13
d_call: .
clone_size: .

cdr3_nt: TGTGCCAGCAGTTACTACAGGGGCGCGGGCTACGAGCAGTACTTC
cdr3_aa: CASSYYRGAGYEQYF
v_call: TRBV6-5
j_call: TRBJ2-7
cdr3_length: 15
d_call: TRBD1
clone_size: .

cdr3_nt: TGTGCCAGCAGCTTGAGATTGGGCCAGGGGGCTGGAGGCACTGAAGCTTTCTTT
cdr3_aa: CASSLRLGQGAGGTEAFF
v_call: TRBV5-8
j_call: TRBJ1-1
cdr3_length: 18
d_call: TRBD1
clone_size: .

cdr3_nt: TGTGCCTGGAGTGTAATAGGTTGGGCAGGGGATCGATACGAGCAGTACTTC
cdr3_aa: CAWSVIGWAGDRYEQYF
v_call: TRBV30
j_call: TRBJ2-7
cdr3_length: 17
d_call: .
clone_size: .

cdr3_nt: TGCGCCAGCAGTGGTCTCAGTTGCGAGCAGTTCTTC
cdr3_aa: CASSGLSCEQFF
v_call: TRBV10-1
j_call: TRBJ2-1
cdr3_length: 12
d_call: .
clone_size: .

cdr3_nt: TGCGCCAGCTTCGGACAGGGGGCGTGGGGCTATGGCTACACCTTC
cdr3_aa: CASFGQGAWGYGYTF
v_call: TRBV5-1
j_call: TRBJ1-2
cdr3_length: 15
d_call: TRBD1
clone_size: .

cdr3_nt: TGTGCCAGCAGCCCTATGGTGAGGACAGATGCCTACGAGCAGTACTTC
cdr3_aa: CASSPMVRTDAYEQYF
v_call: TRBV27
j_call: TRBJ2-7
cdr3_length: 16
d_call: .
clone_size: .

cdr3_nt: TGTGCCAGCAGTCCAGGACTAGCGGAGCACTACGAGCAGTACTTC
cdr3_aa: CASSPGLAEHYEQYF
v_call: TRBV27
j_call: TRBJ2-7
cdr3_length: 15
d_call: TRBD2
clone_size: .

cdr3_nt: TGCAGTGCTAGTAGGCCAGGGACCTACGAGCAGTACTTC
cdr3_aa: CSASRPGTYEQYF
v_call: TRBV20-1
j_call: TRBJ2-7
cdr3_length: 13
d_call: .
clone_size: once

cdr3_nt: TGTGCCAGTAGTATCGGGTGGAGCAATCAGCCCCAGCATTTT
cdr3_aa: CASSIGWSNQPQHF
v_call: TRBV19
j_call: TRBJ1-5
cdr3_length: 14
d_call: .
clone_size: few

cdr3_nt: TGTGCCAGCAGCTCGGGAACCGCGACCCAGTACTTC
cdr3_aa: CASSSGTATQYF
v_call: TRBV7-3
j_call: TRBJ2-5
cdr3_length: 12
d_call: .
clone_size: .

cdr3_nt: TGTGCCAGCAGCCTCGGCGGGGGGGTGGATGAGCAGTTCTTC
cdr3_aa: CASSLGGGVDEQFF
v_call: TRBV7-2
j_call: TRBJ2-1
cdr3_length: 14
d_call: TRBD2
clone_size: .

cdr3_nt: TGTGCCAGCAGCGCCGGGACAGGGGGTGGCTACACCTTC
cdr3_aa: CASSAGTGGGYTF
v_call: TRBV6-6
j_call: TRBJ1-2
cdr3_length: 13
d_call: TRBD1
clone_size: .

cdr3_nt: TGTGCCAGCAGCCCACGACTGAACCCAGATACGCAGTATTTT
cdr3_aa: CASSPRLNPDTQYF
v_call: TRBV7-6
j_call: TRBJ2-3
cdr3_length: 14
d_call: .
clone_size: .

cdr3_nt: TGTGCCAGCAGCCGCCACGTGGGGACTAGCGGGAAAGTAGATACGCAGTATTTT
cdr3_aa: CASSRHVGTSGKVDTQYF
v_call: TRBV14
j_call: TRBJ2-3
cdr3_length: 18
d_call: TRBD2
clone_size: .

cdr3_nt: TGTGCCAGCAGCGTAGTTAGCACAGGGGTAGGCACTGAAGCTTTCTTT
cdr3_aa: CASSVVSTGVGTEAFF
v_call: TRBV9
j_call: TRBJ1-1
cdr3_length: 16
d_call: TRBD1
clone_size: .

cdr3_nt: TGCAGCGTCGAGGGGGCTAGAGGCACCTACGAGCAGTACTTC
cdr3_aa: CSVEGARGTYEQYF
v_call: TRBV29-1
j_call: TRBJ2-7
cdr3_length: 14
d_call: TRBD1
clone_size: .

cdr3_nt: TGTGCCAGCAGACCACCCAGGGGAAATCAGCCCCAGCATTTT
cdr3_aa: CASRPPRGNQPQHF
v_call: TRBV6-5
j_call: TRBJ1-5
cdr3_length: 14
d_call: .
clone_size: once

cdr3_nt: TGTGCCAGCAGGCTAGGTCGGAGCGGCTGGGGCTCCTATAATTCACCCCTCCACTTT
cdr3_aa: CASRLGRSGWGSYNSPLHF
v_call: TRBV7-8
j_call: TRBJ1-6
cdr3_length: 19
d_call: .
clone_size: .

cdr3_nt: TGTGCCAGCTCACCATTTTACTCCGGGACAGGGGGCAGCGGCAATCAGCCCCAGCATTTT
cdr3_aa: CASSPFYSGTGGSGNQPQHF
v_call: TRBV18
j_call: TRBJ1-5
cdr3_length: 20
d_call: TRBD1
clone_size: .

cdr3_nt: TGTGCCAGCAGCTTGGGGTCAGGGAAGGATGAGCAGTTCTTC
cdr3_aa: CASSLGSGKDEQFF
v_call: TRBV5-4
j_call: TRBJ2-1
cdr3_length: 14
d_call: .
clone_size: .

cdr3_nt: TGCGCCAGCCGGCCAGGGACACCGAACACCGGGGAGCTGTTTTTT
cdr3_aa: CASRPGTPNTGELFF
v_call: TRBV5-1
j_call: TRBJ2-2
cdr3_length: 15
d_call: .
clone_size: .